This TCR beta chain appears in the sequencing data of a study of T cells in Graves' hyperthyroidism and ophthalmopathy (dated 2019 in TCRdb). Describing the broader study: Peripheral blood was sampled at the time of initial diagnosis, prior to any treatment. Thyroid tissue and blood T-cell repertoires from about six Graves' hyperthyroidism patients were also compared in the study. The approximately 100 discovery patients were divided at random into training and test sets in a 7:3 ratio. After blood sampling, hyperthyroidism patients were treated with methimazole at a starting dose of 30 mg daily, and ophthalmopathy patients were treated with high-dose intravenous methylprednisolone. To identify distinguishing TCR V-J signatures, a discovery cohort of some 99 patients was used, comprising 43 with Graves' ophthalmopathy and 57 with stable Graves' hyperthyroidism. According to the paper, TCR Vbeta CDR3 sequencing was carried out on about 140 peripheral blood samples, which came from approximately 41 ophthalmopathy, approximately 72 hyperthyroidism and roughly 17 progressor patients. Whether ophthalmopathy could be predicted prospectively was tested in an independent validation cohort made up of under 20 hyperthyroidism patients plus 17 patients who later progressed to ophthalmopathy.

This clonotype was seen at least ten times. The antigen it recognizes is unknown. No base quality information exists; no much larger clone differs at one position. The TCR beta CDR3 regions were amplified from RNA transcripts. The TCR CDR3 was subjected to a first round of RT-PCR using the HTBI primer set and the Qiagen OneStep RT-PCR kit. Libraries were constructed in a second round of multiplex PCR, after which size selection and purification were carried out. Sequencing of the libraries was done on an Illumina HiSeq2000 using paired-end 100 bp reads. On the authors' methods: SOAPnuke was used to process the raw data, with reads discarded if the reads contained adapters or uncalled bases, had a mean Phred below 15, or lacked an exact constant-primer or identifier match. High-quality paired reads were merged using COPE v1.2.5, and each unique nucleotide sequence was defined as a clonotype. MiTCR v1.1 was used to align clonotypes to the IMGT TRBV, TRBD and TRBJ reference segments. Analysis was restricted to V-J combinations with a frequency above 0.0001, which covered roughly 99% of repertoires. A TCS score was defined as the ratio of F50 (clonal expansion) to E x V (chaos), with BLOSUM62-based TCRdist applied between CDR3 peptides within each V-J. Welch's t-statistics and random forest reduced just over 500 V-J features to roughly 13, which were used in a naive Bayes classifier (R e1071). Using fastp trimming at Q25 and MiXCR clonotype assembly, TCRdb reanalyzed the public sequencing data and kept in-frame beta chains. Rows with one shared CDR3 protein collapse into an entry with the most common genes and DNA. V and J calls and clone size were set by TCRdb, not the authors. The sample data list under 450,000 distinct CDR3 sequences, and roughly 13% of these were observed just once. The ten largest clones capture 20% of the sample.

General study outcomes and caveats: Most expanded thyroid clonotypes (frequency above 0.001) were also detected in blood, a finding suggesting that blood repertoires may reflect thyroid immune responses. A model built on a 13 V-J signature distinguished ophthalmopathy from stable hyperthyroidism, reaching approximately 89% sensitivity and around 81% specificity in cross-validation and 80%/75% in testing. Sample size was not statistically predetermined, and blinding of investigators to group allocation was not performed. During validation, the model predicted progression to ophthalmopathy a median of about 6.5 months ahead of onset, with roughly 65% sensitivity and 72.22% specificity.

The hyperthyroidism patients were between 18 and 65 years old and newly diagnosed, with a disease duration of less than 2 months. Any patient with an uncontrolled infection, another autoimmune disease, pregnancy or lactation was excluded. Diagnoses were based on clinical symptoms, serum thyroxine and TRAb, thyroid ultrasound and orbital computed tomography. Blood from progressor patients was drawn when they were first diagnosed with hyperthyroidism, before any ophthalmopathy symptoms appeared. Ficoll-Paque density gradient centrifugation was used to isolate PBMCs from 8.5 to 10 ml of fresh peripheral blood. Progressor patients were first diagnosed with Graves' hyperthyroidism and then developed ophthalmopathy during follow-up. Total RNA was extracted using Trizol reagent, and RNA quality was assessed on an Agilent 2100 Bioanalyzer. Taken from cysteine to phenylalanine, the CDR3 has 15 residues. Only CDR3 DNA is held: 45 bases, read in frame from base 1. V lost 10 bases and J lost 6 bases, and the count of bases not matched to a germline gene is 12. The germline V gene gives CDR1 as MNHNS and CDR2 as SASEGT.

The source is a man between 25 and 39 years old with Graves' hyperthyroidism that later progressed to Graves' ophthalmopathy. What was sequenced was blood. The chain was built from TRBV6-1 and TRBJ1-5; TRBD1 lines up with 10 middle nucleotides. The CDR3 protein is CATKATGGEGQPQHF. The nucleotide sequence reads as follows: TGTGCCACCAAGGCGACAGGGGGCGAGGGTCAGCCCCAGCATTTT.